These T cell receptor beta chains were read from a single sample in a study of blood T cell repertoires in COVID-19. Assay used: immunoSEQ multiplex PCR; TCRdb lists only in-frame clones, some missing. The repertoire holds tens of thousands of clones, with approximately 88% as singletons. The source material was peripheral blood. Receptors were obtained from a man in his fifties with acute or convalescent COVID-19. The CDR3 runs from the conserved cysteine through the conserved F or W. A D gene is named only where the DNA matches it firmly. Size is stated for part of the rows, as once, few or many counts, or as a class when the clone is expanded.

. . TRBJ2-5 TRBV11-3 CASSPITRHQETQYF TGTGCCAGCAGCCCGATTACTAGGCACCAAGAGACCCAGTACTTC
TRBD2 . TRBJ2-5 TRBV11-2 CASSLVGGLRETQYF TGTGCCAGCAGCTTAGTGGGAGGGTTAAGGGAGACCCAGTACTTC
. . TRBJ1-1 TRBV3-1/TRBV3-2 CASSQDGEREAFF TGTGCCAGCAGCCAAGACGGGGAGAGGGAAGCTTTCTTT
TRBD1 . TRBJ1-5 TRBV27 CASRTGGGNQPQHF TGTGCCAGCCGGACAGGGGGCGGGAATCAGCCCCAGCATTTT
. . TRBJ2-2 TRBV18 CASSPTTDTNTGELFF TGTGCCAGCTCACCCACGACGGACACGAACACCGGGGAGCTGTTTTTT
TRBD2 . TRBJ2-1 TRBV2 CASSGEGIEQFF TGTGCCAGCAGCGGGGAGGGTATAGAGCAGTTCTTC
TRBD2 once TRBJ2-7 TRBV29-1 CSVELAGAPAYEQYF TGCAGCGTTGAGTTAGCGGGGGCCCCTGCCTACGAGCAGTACTTC
TRBD2 few TRBJ2-1 TRBV7-6 CASSSLTSGSSYNEQFF TGTGCCAGCAGCTCTTTGACTAGCGGGAGCTCCTACAATGAGCAGTTCTTC
. . TRBJ2-7 TRBV6-1 CASSDLGTYQQYF TGTGCCAGCAGTGACCTCGGGACTTACCAGCAGTACTTC
. . TRBJ2-3 TRBV5-1 CASSFGFGQHSTDTQYF TGCGCCAGCAGCTTCGGGTTCGGCCAGCATTCCACAGATACGCAGTATTTT
. few TRBJ2-7 TRBV5-1 CASSPLDSSYEQYF TGCGCCAGCAGCCCCCTGGACAGCTCCTACGAGCAGTACTTC
TRBD2 . TRBJ2-7 TRBV4-1 CASSQDRLVAGGTSYEQYF TGCGCCAGCAGCCAAGATAGATTGGTAGCGGGAGGGACCTCCTACGAGCAGTACTTC
. . TRBJ2-1 TRBV7-8 CASSWTATSYNEQFF TGTGCCAGCAGCTGGACAGCTACCTCCTACAATGAGCAGTTCTTC
. . TRBJ1-2 TRBV2 CASSGDGDNYGYTF TGTGCCAGCAGTGGAGACGGGGATAACTATGGCTACACCTTC
. . TRBJ1-1 TRBV25-1 CASSEYLGGADTEAFF TGTGCCAGCAGTGAATATCTCGGAGGGGCGGACACTGAAGCTTTCTTT
TRBD2 . TRBJ2-1 TRBV14 CASSFHSLAGEENEQFF TGTGCCAGCAGCTTCCACTCACTAGCGGGAGAGGAGAATGAGCAGTTCTTC
TRBD2 . TRBJ2-3 TRBV7-6 CASSLSGTGGDTQYF TGTGCCAGCAGCTTAAGCGGGACCGGCGGAGATACGCAGTATTTT
. . TRBJ1-3 TRBV5-4 CASSSTGTLVPGNTIYF TGTGCCAGCAGCTCCACCGGGACTTTGGTCCCTGGAAACACCATATATTTT
TRBD1 few TRBJ1-6 TRBV2 CASSYGTGGGPLHF TGTGCCAGCAGCTACGGGACAGGCGGTGGACCCCTCCACTTT
. . TRBJ1-2 TRBV11-2 CASSSGLYGYTF TGTGCCAGCAGCTCGGGACTCTATGGCTACACCTTC
TRBD2 once TRBJ2-7 TRBV10-1 CASSDRLAPSYEQYF TGCGCCAGCAGTGACCGACTAGCACCCTCCTACGAGCAGTACTTC
. . TRBJ2-7 TRBV5-3 CARRYLTGAYEQYF TGTGCCAGAAGGTACCTGACTGGAGCCTACGAGCAGTACTTC
. . TRBJ1-1 TRBV9 CASSVAITENTEAFF TGTGCCAGCAGCGTGGCAATTACAGAAAACACTGAAGCTTTCTTT
. . TRBJ2-7 TRBV4-1 CASSLRDNYEQYF TGCGCCAGCAGCCTCCGGGACAACTACGAGCAGTACTTC
TRBD2 . TRBJ2-5 TRBV7-7 CASSPGRQIKETQYF TGTGCTAGCAGCCCCGGGAGGCAGATAAAAGAGACCCAGTACTTC
TRBD2 . TRBJ2-5 TRBV29-1 CSVEGGGETQYF TGCAGCGTTGAAGGGGGGGGAGAGACCCAGTACTTC
. . TRBJ2-7 TRBV30 CAWSEGQGYEQYF TGTGCCTGGAGTGAGGGACAAGGATACGAGCAGTACTTC
. . TRBJ1-1 TRBV12-3/TRBV12-4 CASSFFGNTEAFF TGTGCCAGCAGCTTTTTCGGGAACACTGAAGCTTTCTTT
. . TRBJ1-1 TRBV6-5 CASSHDREAFF TGTGCCAGCAGTCACGACAGGGAAGCTTTCTTT
. . TRBJ2-7 TRBV5-1 CASSPLDLSYEQYF TGCGCCAGCAGCCCTTTAGATCTTTCCTACGAGCAGTACTTC
TRBD2 . TRBJ2-5 TRBV12-5 CASGPGTSQRETQYF TGTGCTAGTGGGCCGGGGACTAGTCAGCGGGAGACCCAGTACTTC
. . TRBJ2-1 TRBV5-1 CASSRTANSYNEQFF TGCGCCAGCAGCAGGACAGCCAACTCCTACAATGAGCAGTTCTTC
. . TRBJ1-2 TRBV5-1 CASSEGQANYGYTF TGCGCCAGCAGCGAGGGACAAGCAAACTATGGCTACACCTTC
TRBD1 . TRBJ1-2 TRBV6-5 CASRGQGAIYGYTF TGTGCCAGCAGGGGACAGGGGGCGATCTATGGCTACACCTTC
TRBD2 . TRBJ2-1 TRBV11-1 CASSFGQRDQDEQFF TGTGCCAGCAGCTTTGGCCAGCGGGACCAGGATGAGCAGTTCTTC
TRBD1 . TRBJ2-7 TRBV6-5 CASSYGTGAYEQYF TGTGCCAGCAGTTACGGGACAGGGGCCTACGAGCAGTACTTC
TRBD2 . TRBJ2-3 TRBV28 CASSFQGGRATDTQYF TGTGCCAGCAGTTTTCAGGGCGGGAGGGCCACAGATACGCAGTATTTT
. . TRBJ2-7 TRBV7-9 CASSLATDEQYF TGTGCCAGCAGCTTAGCAACAGACGAGCAGTACTTC
. . TRBJ2-3 TRBV24-1 CATSDPFLDTQYF TGTGCCACCAGTGACCCGTTTTTGGATACGCAGTATTTT
TRBD1 . TRBJ2-3 TRBV30 CAWEDRGAVDTQYF TGTGCCTGGGAGGACAGGGGGGCAGTGGATACGCAGTATTTT
. . TRBJ2-7 TRBV3-1/TRBV3-2 CASSPGAGLGLYEQYF TGTGCCAGCAGCCCCGGGGCGGGACTGGGACTCTACGAGCAGTACTTC
. . TRBJ2-7 TRBV27 CASSLSGPSYEQYF TGTGCCAGCAGTTTATCGGGGCCTTCCTACGAGCAGTACTTC
TRBD1 . TRBJ1-4 TRBV2 CANSRDSRNEKLFF TGTGCCAACTCAAGGGACAGCCGTAATGAAAAACTGTTTTTT
TRBD1 few TRBJ1-4 TRBV25-1 CASNGQVNEKLFF TGTGCCAGCAACGGACAGGTTAATGAAAAACTGTTTTTT
. once TRBJ1-5 TRBV6-5 CASAQGRSNQPQHF TGTGCCAGTGCTCAGGGTAGGAGCAATCAGCCCCAGCATTTT